Presented here are 31 T cell receptor beta chains from one specimen sequenced in a study of shared clonotypes between healthy human individuals. This table comes from immunoSEQ multiplex PCR, and its TCRdb copy is limited to in-frame clones, with some not included. There are some 2,500,000 clones in the sample; around 93% occur only once, and approximately 0.39% lies in the top ten. Sequences were obtained from naive CD4+ T cells from PBMCs. As for subset: CD45RA+ positively selected. These receptors came from a man aged 18 to 29 in good health. Some clones in this sample may be carry-over from other donors' samples.

With respect to this clone: The sample has other DNA sequences that encode this CDR3 too. The rearrangement links TRBV28 to TRBJ2-1, with D unresolved. The CDR3 has 12 amino acids. V was shortened by 4 bases and J by 6 bases, with 7 bases between the two germline ends. From germline, CDR1 is MDHEN and CDR2 SYDVKM. CDR3 sequence reads: CASSSVVNEQFF. CDR3 DNA: TGTGCCAGCAGTTCAGTAGTCAATGAGCAGTTCTTC.

In nucleotides, the CDR3 is TGTGCCAGCAGCGCCCAGGGTGGCTTGCATGGCTACACCTTC. Amino acid sequence: CASSAQGGLHGYTF. This chain links TRBV7-6 with TRBJ1-2; weak D call: TRBD1 (5 bases). V was shortened by 5 bases and J by 6 bases, with 16 bases between the two germline ends. The length of the CDR3 is 14 residues. Germline CDR1 SGHVS, CDR2 FNYEAQ.

This sequence joins TRBV6-5 and TRBJ2-7; D is unclear. This CDR3 comprises 14 residues. Trimming cost V 6 bases and J 0 bases, with 12 bases left between them. Looked up from germline, CDR1 is MNHEY and CDR2 is SVGAGI. The CDR3 sequence is CASSHAVLSYEQYF. CDR3 DNA: TGTGCCAGCAGCCACGCGGTTCTCTCCTACGAGCAGTACTTC.

The chain is built from TRBV28 and TRBJ2-7, with D tentatively TRBD2 (6 bases). The CDR3 contains 14 residues. The V gene lost 8 bases and the J gene lost 11 bases, with 25 bases spanning the gap. Germline CDR1 MDHEN, CDR2 SYDVKM. This CDR3 is CASHNDRETRAEYF. The CDR3 DNA sequence: TGTGCCAGCCACAACGACCGGGAGACACGTGCGGAGTACTTC.

This clone appeared a few times. The chain uses TRBV18 and TRBJ1-5, with TRBD1 matching 7 bases. Looked up from germline, CDR1 is KGHSH and CDR2 is LQKENI. The CDR3 extends over 15 amino acids. Trimming cost V 4 bases and J 11 bases; bases outside gene matches: 14. The chain's CDR3 is CASSLTMGQPEAQHF. Here the CDR3 DNA reads TGTGCCAGCTCACTAACTATGGGACAGCCTGAGGCCCAGCATTTT.

DNA for the CDR3: TGTGCCAGCAGCAAAGTCGACCGGGATACCCACTATTTGGAGCAGTTCTTC. Translating it yields CASSKVDRDTHYLEQFF. The V call is TRBV21-1, the J call TRBJ2-1; the D segment call TRBD2 is taken from the table without a DNA check. TRBV21-1 is deemed a pseudogene. This CDR3 is built from 17 residues.

Turning to this clone: Other nucleotide sequences from this sample produce the same CDR3. This sequence joins TRBV18 and TRBJ1-3; 7 bases agree with TRBD1. Germline trimming cut 3 bases from V and 1 base from J; bases unmatched to any gene: 3. Germline V lookup: CDR1 KGHSH, CDR2 LQKENI. The CDR3 sequence is 15 residues long. The chain's CDR3 is CASSPDRVSGNTIYF. The CDR3 DNA reads TGTGCCAGCTCACCCGACAGGGTTTCTGGAAACACCATATATTTT.

The chain links TRBV10-2 to TRBJ1-1, with D unresolved. The germline CDR1 and CDR2 sequences are WSHSY and SAAADI. The CDR3 length is 13 residues. V lost 2 bases to trimming and J lost 2 bases, with 6 bases between them. CDR3 DNA: TGCGCCAGCAGTGAGCAGGAAAACACTGAAGCTTTCTTT. Translation: CASSEQENTEAFF.

This chain links TRBV6-1 with TRBJ1-3, with D possibly TRBD1 on 6 matching bases. Trimming stripped 10 bases from V and 0 bases from J, with 13 bases between. Germline V gene sequence: CDR1 MNHNS, CDR2 SASEGT. This CDR3 is built from 14 residues. The CDR3 DNA reads as TGTGCCATTCTCAGGGGAAGCTCTGGAAACACCATATATTTT. Translated, it gives CAILRGSSGNTIYF.

A remark on this clone: Other DNA sequences in this specimen translate into the identical CDR3. The chain joins TRBV5-1 to TRBJ1-2; no firm D call. The CDR3 sequence is 13 residues long. Trimming shortened V by 0 bases and J by 8 bases, and 11 bases separated the two germline ends. The germline V gene has CDR1 SGHRS and CDR2 YFSETQ. CDR3 in DNA: TGCGCCAGCAGCTTGGCCGGAAGGAGCGGCTACACCTTC. Its protein product is CASSLAGRSGYTF.

V and J are TRBV10-3 and TRBJ2-1, with 8 positions matching TRBD1. Germline V CDR1 and CDR2: ENHRY, SYGVKD. J lost 7 bases, V lost 11 bases, and 16 bases had no gene match. The CDR3 is 15 residues long. For the CDR3, the DNA is TGTGCCCAATCTCAAGGGCAGGGGGCAAGGAATGAGCAGTTCTTC. Amino acids: CAQSQGQGARNEQFF.

The chain combines TRBV15 with TRBJ2-7, with 11 bases lining up with TRBD2. The CDR3 consists of 15 residues. V lost 3 bases and J lost 3; bases outside the gene matches: 4. Germline assignment: CDR1 LNHNV and CDR2 YYDKDF (reference sequence). The CDR3 bases are TGTGCCACCAGCAGGCCGACTAGCGGGAACTACGAGCAGTACTTC. Its translation: CATSRPTSGNYEQYF. Supplemented by reference TRBV15 and TRBJ2-7, the full variable domain reads DAMVIQNPRYQVTQFGKPVTLSCSQTLNHNVMYWYQQKSSQAPKLLFHYYDKDFNNEADTPDNFQSRRPNTSFCFLDIRSPGLGDTAMYLCATSRPTSGNYEQYFGPGTRLTVT.

The rearrangement joins TRBV28 to TRBJ1-2, with 12 nucleotides matching TRBD1. Germline V gives CDR1 MDHEN, CDR2 SYDVKM. The CDR3 loop spans 13 amino acids. With V trimmed by 7 bases and J by 8 bases, 5 bases remained unmatched. CDR3 protein: CASKGTGGWGYTF. CDR3 DNA: TGTGCCAGCAAGGGGACAGGGGGCTGGGGCTACACCTTC.

The chain couples TRBV7-3 to TRBJ1-1, with D unresolved. The CDR3 is 15 residues long. CDR1 SGHTA and CDR2 FQGTGA come from the germline V gene. V was trimmed by 5 bases and J by 0 bases, leaving 13 bases between them. The CDR3 bases are TGTGCCAGCAGCGCTCTCCAGGTTATGAACACTGAAGCTTTCTTT. Residues: CASSALQVMNTEAFF.

The chain uses TRBV13 and TRBJ2-7, with 12 bases lining up with TRBD2. CDR1 is PRHDT, CDR2 FYEKMQ, per germline (reference sequence). V shed 4 bases, J shed 5 bases, and the junction held 9 bases outside the gene matches. There are 16 residues in the CDR3. CDR3: CASSSRTSGAADEQYF. CDR3 nucleotide sequence: TGTGCCAGCAGCTCCCGGACTAGCGGGGCCGCGGACGAGCAGTACTTC.

The rearrangement joins TRBV9 to TRBJ1-3; no clear D. Trimming removed 10 bases from V and 0 bases from J, with 14 bases in between. The V gene's germline CDR1 is SGDLS and CDR2 YYNGEE. The CDR3 length is 14 residues. The CDR3 DNA follows: TGTGCCCGCTGGCAGGAAAGCTCTGGAAACACCATATATTTT. Amino acid sequence: CARWQESSGNTIYF.

This CDR3 is CASSLARGTNTEAFF. For the CDR3, the DNA is TGTGCCAGCAGCTTAGCTCGGGGGACGAACACTGAAGCTTTCTTT. The chain links TRBV7-2 to TRBJ1-1; possible D gene TRBD1, 5 bases. Germline V gene sequence: CDR1 SGHTA, CDR2 FQGNSA. There are 15 residues in the CDR3. Trimming took off 0 bases at V and 1 base at J, with 9 bases between the two ends.

The genes are TRBV5-1 and TRBJ1-2; no clear D. Germline CDR1 is SGHRS and CDR2 is YFSETQ. CDR3 size: 15 residues. Deletions cut 4 bases from V and 2 bases from J, with 15 bases between. The CDR3 DNA sequence: TGCGCCAGCAGCACCGGACCGGGCGAGAACTATGGCTACACCTTC. Residues: CASSTGPGENYGYTF.

This chain connects TRBV30 to TRBJ1-5, with D unresolved. CDR1 is GTSNPN and CDR2 is SVGIG in the germline V gene (reference sequence). CDR3 length equals 14 residues. Trimming left V 2 bases short and J 5 bases short, with 13 bases between. CDR3 sequence (DNA): TGTGCCTGGAGTCCGACCCAGGTATATCAGCCCCAGCATTTT. Protein product: CAWSPTQVYQPQHF.

This clone was observed once. This chain joins TRBV2 and TRBJ1-3; D unresolved. Germline assignment: CDR1 SNHLY and CDR2 FYNNEI. The CDR3 loop spans 15 amino acids. Between the trimmed V and J ends, which lost 3 bases and 0 bases, there was a span of 9 bases. CDR3 protein: CASSDGPSSGNTIYF. CDR3 sequence (DNA): TGTGCCAGCAGTGACGGTCCGAGCTCTGGAAACACCATATATTTT.

The chain joins TRBV11-2 to TRBJ2-3; D remains ambiguous. The CDR3 spans 12 residues. The germline gives CDR1 SGHAT, CDR2 FQNNGV. V was trimmed by 6 bases and J by 8 bases, leaving 12 bases between them. The CDR3 spells CASRPTLGTQYF. In DNA, the CDR3 is TGTGCCAGCAGACCGACACTTGGTACGCAGTATTTT.

This chain connects TRBV28 to TRBJ1-1; tentatively, D is TRBD1 (6 bases). Germline loops: CDR1 MDHEN, CDR2 SYDVKM. The V and J ends lost 6 bases and 5 bases respectively, with 16 bases between them. The CDR3 consists of 14 residues. CDR3 loop: CASSLRGGWTEAFF. In DNA form, the CDR3 reads TGTGCCAGCAGCCTACGGGGGGGCTGGACTGAAGCTTTCTTT.

This chain connects TRBV5-1 to TRBJ1-2; unclear D gene. The CDR3 covers 15 residues. CDR1 and CDR2 (germline): SGHRS, YFSETQ. Trimming shortened V by 4 bases and J by 5 bases, and 18 bases separated the two germline ends. The CDR3 nucleotides read TGCGCCAGCAGCCTGGTTGAGACTCATGGGTATGGCTACACCTTC. Its translation is CASSLVETHGYGYTF.

The gene calls are TRBV11-3 and TRBJ2-5; D is perhaps TRBD1 or TRBD2 (5 bases each). The V end was cut by 4 bases, the J end by 5 bases, with 14 bases between. From germline, CDR1 is SGHNT and CDR2 YENEEA. This CDR3 has 14 amino acids. DNA of the CDR3: TGTGCCAGCAGCTCGGGACGCTCGGGGGAGACCCAGTACTTC. Its protein is CASSSGRSGETQYF.

The chain uses TRBV2 and TRBJ1-5, with D unclear. Per germline, CDR1 SNHLY and CDR2 FYNNEI. This CDR3 is 13 amino acids long. The germline V and J ends were trimmed by 2 bases and 4 bases, with 6 bases remaining between them. CDR3 residues: CASSEQPNQPQHF. In nucleotides, the CDR3 is TGTGCCAGCAGTGAACAGCCGAATCAGCCCCAGCATTTT.

This clone was recorded once. The V and J genes are TRBV5-6 and TRBJ2-7; 10 bases match TRBD1. The CDR3 totals 15 residues. CDR1 SGHDT and CDR2 YYEEEE come from the germline V gene. Trimming removed 6 bases from V and 6 bases from J; junction bases left unmatched: 12. As DNA, the CDR3 is TGTGCCAGCACCCGGTGGGGACAGGGGTCCGTCGAGCAGTACTTC. The encoded protein is CASTRWGQGSVEQYF.

The V call is TRBV18, the J call TRBJ2-2, with 10 bases matching TRBD1. The CDR3 totals 15 residues. Germline CDR1 KGHSH, CDR2 LQKENI. V was clipped by 3 bases and J by 4 bases; unmatched bases: 2. The CDR3 protein is CASSPGQGSTGELFF. CDR3 nucleotides: TGTGCCAGCTCACCGGGACAGGGGAGCACCGGGGAGCTGTTTTTT.

This clone was counted once. This chain joins TRBV10-3 and TRBJ1-1; D unresolved. Deletions cut 5 bases from V and 1 base from J, with 11 bases between. CDR1 is ENHRY, CDR2 SYGVKD, per germline. The CDR3 has 14 amino acids. CDR3 region: CAISSRTENTEAFF. The CDR3 DNA follows: TGTGCCATCAGTTCAAGGACGGAGAACACTGAAGCTTTCTTT.

V gene TRBV5-1 combines with J gene TRBJ2-2; 8 bases agree with TRBD2. CDR3 length: 15 residues. Germline lookup yields CDR1 SGHRS and CDR2 YFSETQ. V shed 0 bases, J shed 6 bases, and the junction held 4 bases outside the gene matches. CDR3 nucleotide sequence: TGCGCCAGCAGCTTGGATGCAGCGGGAGCCGGGGAGCTGTTTTTT. This translates into CASSLDAAGAGELFF.

V gene TRBV5-4 combines with J gene TRBJ2-5; 9 bases line up with TRBD1. CDR1 is SGHNT, CDR2 YYREEE, per germline (reference sequence). The CDR3 contains 15 residues. V lost 1 base to trimming and J lost 4 bases; unmatched junction nucleotides: 5. CDR3 sequence (DNA): TGTGCCAGCAGCTTGCGACAGGGGGTCGCAGAGACCCAGTACTTC. Translated: CASSLRQGVAETQYF.

The chain carries TRBV28 and TRBJ1-1; 7 bases agree with TRBD1. J gave up 0 bases and V 5 bases, and 12 bases lay outside the gene matches. This CDR3 is 17 amino acids long. Germline V CDR1 and CDR2: MDHEN, SYDVKM. The CDR3 here is CASSLPGQRFMNTEAFF. As DNA, the CDR3 is TGTGCCAGCAGTCTTCCGGGACAGAGGTTTATGAACACTGAAGCTTTCTTT.